One and the same sample provided the 30 T cell receptor beta chains below, sequenced in a study of shared clonotypes between healthy human individuals. Sequenced by immunoSEQ multiplex PCR; TCRdb stores in-frame clones only, minus some. The sample has about 2.2 million clones; under 95% are singletons. CD45RO negativity and positive selection for CCR7 defined naive CD8 cells, a population that excluded terminally differentiated effector memory CD45RA+ cells. Sample: naive CD8+ T cells from PBMCs. The receptors were sampled from a man aged 18 to 35 in good health. Some clones in this sample may be carry-over from other donors' samples.

The J gene is TRBJ2-7, the V gene TRBV7-3; D not certain. Germline CDR1 and CDR2: SGHTA and FQGTGA. The germline V and J ends were trimmed by 1 base and 3 bases, with 13 bases remaining between them. The CDR3 runs to 15 residues. The CDR3 sequence: CASSLSRSISYEQYF. The CDR3 DNA reads as TGTGCCAGCAGCTTAAGTCGGAGTATCAGCTACGAGCAGTACTTC.

This rearrangement joins TRBV28 to TRBJ2-1, with D perhaps TRBD2 (5 bases). The CDR3 is 13 amino acids. V was trimmed by 7 bases and J by 3 bases, leaving 10 bases between them. Germline CDR1 reads MDHEN; CDR2 reads SYDVKM. As DNA, the CDR3 is TGTGCCAGCACCCAACGGGGCTACAATGAGCAGTTCTTC. Translated, it gives CASTQRGYNEQFF.

V is TRBV28 and J is TRBJ1-2, with 12 bases identical to TRBD1. The CDR3 is 14 residues long. Losses at the gene ends were 7 bases for V and 8 bases for J; bases not matched to a gene: 8. Germline V gives CDR1 MDHEN, CDR2 SYDVKM. CDR3: CASKERDRGQGYTF. CDR3 in DNA: TGTGCCAGCAAAGAGCGGGACAGGGGGCAAGGCTACACCTTC.

CDR3 residues: CASRSYTSSGNTIYF. The CDR3 region has the DNA TGTGCCAGCCGATCCTACACTAGCTCTGGAAACACCATATATTTT. The chain has TRBV27 and TRBJ1-3; D unresolved. Looked up from germline, CDR1 is MNHEY and CDR2 is SMNVEV (reference sequence). The CDR3 is 15 residues long. Trimming took off 8 bases at V and 0 bases at J, with 14 bases between the two ends.

The chain recombines TRBV21-1 with TRBJ1-2. TRBV21-1 is annotated as a pseudogene. The CDR3 covers 15 residues. This CDR3 reads CASSNYGRQDYGYTF. Written as DNA, the CDR3 is TGTGCCAGCAGCAACTACGGGAGACAGGACTATGGCTACACCTTC.

The genes are TRBV7-9 and TRBJ1-2; D possibly corresponds to TRBD1 (5 bases). CDR1 SEHNR and CDR2 FQNEAQ come from the germline V gene (reference sequence). CDR3 length: 15 residues. Trimming pared 1 base from V and 4 bases from J, leaving 13 bases between. CDR3 nucleotides: TGTGCCAGCAGCTTAGGCGCAGGACATGGCTATGGCTACACCTTC. As protein: CASSLGAGHGYGYTF.

As for this clone: Distinct nucleotide sequences in the sample also encode this CDR3. The chain is built from TRBV6-5 and TRBJ1-2; D is uncertain. The CDR3 sequence is 13 residues long. Trimming removed 0 bases at V and 5 bases at J, with 7 bases between. Germline-derived CDR1 and CDR2 are MNHEY and SVGAGI. The CDR3 spells CASSYSSLYGYTF. In DNA form, the CDR3 reads TGTGCCAGCAGTTACTCGTCCCTGTATGGCTACACCTTC.

The chain is built from TRBV2 and TRBJ2-3, with a weak D call TRBD2 (6 bases). The V and J ends lost 3 bases and 2 bases respectively, with 15 bases between them. The V gene's germline CDR1 is SNHLY and CDR2 FYNNEI. CDR3 length: 16 amino acids. The CDR3 protein is CASSDSGRPVTDTQYF. As DNA, the CDR3 is TGTGCCAGCAGTGATTCTGGGAGGCCAGTCACAGATACGCAGTATTTT. The whole variable domain, filled in from reference TRBV2 and TRBJ2-3, reads EPEVTQTPSHQVTQMGQEVILRCVPISNHLYFYWYRQILGQKVEFLVSFYNNEISEKSEIFDDQFSVERPDGSNFTLKIRSTKLEDSAMYFCASSDSGRPVTDTQYFGPGTRLTVL.

This sequence joins TRBV12-5 and TRBJ1-2; D is unresolved. Germline V lookup: CDR1 LGHNT, CDR2 FRNRAP. The V end lost 6 bases, the J end lost 5 bases, and 10 bases lay between the germline ends. The CDR3 runs to 12 residues. The CDR3 reads CASGPGGYGYTF. DNA of the CDR3: TGTGCTAGTGGCCCCGGAGGGTATGGCTACACCTTC.

The chain couples TRBV7-9 to TRBJ2-3; TRBD2 agrees at 15 bases. Germline V gene lookup returns CDR1 SEHNR and CDR2 FQNEAQ (reference sequence). CDR3 length equals 16 residues. The trim removed 3 bases at V and 3 bases at J, leaving 1 base unmatched. Written as DNA, the CDR3 is TGTGCCAGCAGCTTGGGGACTAGCGGGAGGACAGATACGCAGTATTTT. Protein product: CASSLGTSGRTDTQYF.

The rearrangement links TRBV28 to TRBJ1-2; D is possibly TRBD1 (6 bases). Trimming left V 3 bases short and J 3 bases short, with 17 bases between. Germline CDR1 is MDHEN and CDR2 is SYDVKM. The CDR3 totals 16 residues. The CDR3 DNA sequence: TGTGCCAGCAGTTTCCCGACAGGAGCCCTTCACTATGGCTACACCTTC. Residues: CASSFPTGALHYGYTF.

This clone was seen just once. Other DNA variants within this sample encode the same CDR3. This chain joins TRBV6-5 and TRBJ2-7; 7 bases are a match to TRBD2. Unmatched junction bases numbered 5, after V lost 6 bases and J lost 3 bases. Looked up from germline, CDR1 is MNHEY and CDR2 is SVGAGI. The CDR3 length is 13 residues. The CDR3 DNA reads as TGTGCCAGCAGCCCGGCGGGGGACTACGAGCAGTACTTC. Protein: CASSPAGDYEQYF.

This clone was seen just once. The rearrangement uses TRBV30 and TRBJ2-1, with unresolved D. Germline V CDR1 and CDR2: GTSNPN, SVGIG (reference sequence). V shed 0 bases and J shed 8 bases, with 8 bases lying between them. The CDR3 sequence is 12 residues long. CDR3 protein: CAWSVVAYEQFF. The CDR3 nucleotides are TGTGCCTGGAGTGTAGTAGCCTATGAGCAGTTCTTC.

The chain couples TRBV13 to TRBJ2-2; 10 bases align to TRBD2. This CDR3 comprises 17 residues. The V segment lost 4 bases and the J segment 0 bases; nucleotides outside the gene matches: 5. The germline gives CDR1 PRHDT, CDR2 FYEKMQ (reference sequence). The CDR3 protein is CASSSSLAGANTGELFF. The CDR3 DNA reads as TGTGCCAGCAGCTCCTCGCTAGCGGGAGCGAACACCGGGGAGCTGTTTTTT.

Note on this clone: Other DNA sequences in the same sample also yield this CDR3. The chain links TRBV29-1 to TRBJ2-2, with 7 bases aligning to TRBD1. CDR3 size: 13 residues. Germline-derived CDR1 and CDR2 are SQVTM and ANQGSEA. With V trimmed by 6 bases and J by 1 base, 2 bases remained unmatched. As DNA, the CDR3 is TGCAGCGTCGGGACAGTGAACACCGGGGAGCTGTTTTTT. This encodes CSVGTVNTGELFF.

CDR3 sequence (DNA): TGTGCCAGTAGTAGATCAATGACAGGAGGCTACGAGCAGTACTTC. It codes for CASSRSMTGGYEQYF. The chain combines TRBV19 with TRBJ2-7; the D gene is possibly TRBD1 (6 bases). The CDR3 totals 15 residues. The germline CDR1 and CDR2 sequences are LNHDA and SQIVND (reference sequence). V dropped 4 bases and J dropped 3 bases, with 16 bases sitting between them. Full variable domain (remainder filled in from reference TRBV19 and TRBJ2-7): DGGITQSPKYLFRKEGQNVTLSCEQNLNHDAMYWYRQDPGQGLRLIYYSQIVNDFQKGDIAEGYSVSREKKESFPLTVTSAQKNPTAFYLCASSRSMTGGYEQYFGPGTRLTVT.

This chain joins TRBV5-1 and TRBJ2-2; D remains ambiguous. This CDR3 contains 12 residues. V shed 2 bases and J shed 7 bases, with 6 bases lying between them. In germline, CDR1 is SGHRS, CDR2 YFSETQ. CDR3: CASSFGNGELFF. CDR3 sequence (DNA): TGCGCCAGCAGCTTTGGAAACGGGGAGCTGTTTTTT.

The chain is built from TRBV5-5 and TRBJ1-1; D is undetermined. The CDR3 runs to 17 residues. Trimming removed 4 bases from V and 2 bases from J, with 21 bases in between. CDR1 is SGHKS and CDR2 is YYEKEE in the germline V gene (reference sequence). The CDR3 DNA reads TGTGCCAGCAGCCAGGCGGCGTTCACGAGGTTAAACACTGAAGCTTTCTTT. Its translation is CASSQAAFTRLNTEAFF.

Remarks on this clone: Other DNA sequences of this sample code for an identical CDR3. J is TRBJ2-7 and V is TRBV27; TRBD2 aligns across 12 bases. The V and J ends lost 4 bases and 4 bases, in that order; junction bases with no gene match: 5. Germline assignment: CDR1 MNHEY and CDR2 SMNVEV (reference sequence). The CDR3 extends over 15 amino acids. CDR3 loop: CASSSLAGGPYEQYF. The CDR3 DNA follows: TGTGCCAGCAGTTCCCTAGCGGGAGGGCCATACGAGCAGTACTTC.

There are a few counts of this clone. Other DNA sequences in this sample translate to the same CDR3. The CDR3, as DNA: TGTGCCAGTAGTATCAGGGACAGGGGACAGCCCCAGCATTTT. Amino acids: CASSIRDRGQPQHF. The chain is built from TRBV19 and TRBJ1-5, with 10 bases matching TRBD1. The V segment lost 3 bases and the J segment 7 bases; nucleotides outside the gene matches: 3. CDR1 is LNHDA, CDR2 SQIVND, per germline (reference sequence). The CDR3 covers 14 residues.

The chain combines TRBV6-1 with TRBJ2-7; D remains unclear. The CDR3 has 16 residues. CDR1 MNHNS and CDR2 SASEGT come from the germline V gene. Trimming cost V 3 bases and J 2 bases, with 17 bases left between them. The CDR3 DNA is TGTGCCAGCAGTGAGGCCGGGCTACCTCGAGCCTACGAGCAGTACTTC. It is translated as CASSEAGLPRAYEQYF.

J is TRBJ2-7 and V is TRBV7-2; TRBD1 aligns across 8 bases. With V trimmed by 2 bases and J by 1 base, 7 bases remained unmatched. There are 16 residues in the CDR3. From germline, CDR1 is SGHTA and CDR2 FQGNSA. CDR3 region: CASSLSGQGLSYEQYF. CDR3 nucleotide sequence: TGTGCCAGCAGCTTAAGCGGACAGGGTCTTTCCTACGAGCAGTACTTC.

J is TRBJ1-2 and V is TRBV29-1; D ambiguous. This CDR3 has 12 residues. Germline loops: CDR1 SQVTM, CDR2 ANQGSEA. For the CDR3, the DNA is TGCAGGGTATTAACGGAGAACTATGGCTACACCTTC. Its translation: CRVLTENYGYTF.

This clone was recorded only once. CDR3 coding DNA: TGTGCCAGCAGCCAAGAGATAGTCGGTCAAGAGACCCAGTACTTC. Amino acid sequence: CASSQEIVGQETQYF. This chain links TRBV4-2 with TRBJ2-5; D remains ambiguous. CDR1 and CDR2 from the germline V gene are LGHNA and YNFKEQ. CDR3 size: 15 residues. The V end was cut by 0 bases, the J end by 2 bases, with 10 bases between.

This chain joins TRBV11-1 and TRBJ2-3, with a possible D match to TRBD2 (6 bases). In germline, CDR1 is SGHAT, CDR2 FQDESV (reference sequence). The V and J ends lost 6 bases and 3 bases respectively, with 13 bases between them. The CDR3 has 14 amino acids. DNA of the CDR3: TGTGCCAGCAGACCGCGGGGCCGGACAGATACGCAGTATTTT. Translation gives CASRPRGRTDTQYF.

V usage is TRBV9 and J usage is TRBJ2-1; tentatively, D is TRBD2 (5 bases). Germline CDR1 SGDLS, CDR2 YYNGEE. The CDR3 has 14 residues. V lost 4 bases and J 2 bases, leaving 10 bases between the germline ends. CDR3 loop: CASSSDYTYNEQFF. DNA for the CDR3: TGTGCCAGCAGCTCCGACTATACCTACAATGAGCAGTTCTTC.

The V and J genes are TRBV4-1 and TRBJ1-3, with TRBD1 identical over 8 bases. The V gene end was trimmed by 1 base and the J gene end by 3 bases; junction bases not matched to a gene: 8. This CDR3 is built from 17 residues. Germline V CDR1 and CDR2: MGHRA, YSYEKL. CDR3 bases: TGCGCCAGCAGCCAAGTTCCCTTGACAGGGGTTGGAAACACCATATATTTT. This gives the protein CASSQVPLTGVGNTIYF.

V and J are TRBV4-2 and TRBJ2-1; 9 bases map to TRBD2. The germline CDR1 and CDR2 sequences are LGHNA and YNFKEQ. J was trimmed by 10 bases and V by 3 bases; bases with no gene match: 10. This CDR3 is built from 15 residues. The CDR3 is CASSQGREGQGEQFF. CDR3 in DNA: TGTGCCAGCAGCCAGGGGCGGGAGGGCCAGGGGGAGCAGTTCTTC.

Points on this clone: The sample holds other DNA sequences that translate to the same CDR3. CDR3 in amino acids: CASSSGDTQYF. The CDR3 nucleotides read TGTGCCAGCAGTTCTGGAGATACGCAGTATTTT. V gene TRBV27 combines with J gene TRBJ2-3; D gene unclear. Germline CDR1 is MNHEY and CDR2 is SMNVEV (reference sequence). This CDR3 has 11 residues. Between the trimmed V and J ends, which lost 4 bases and 5 bases, there was a span of 4 bases.

The chain links TRBV19 to TRBJ2-7; the D gene could be TRBD1 or TRBD2 (5 bases each). V lost 3 bases to trimming and J lost 5 bases, with 20 bases between them. CDR3 length equals 16 residues. Germline V lookup: CDR1 LNHDA, CDR2 SQIVND (reference sequence). The CDR3 bases are TGTGCCAGTAGTATGGTTGGAGAGGGGATCCTCCACGAGCAGTACTTC. Its translation: CASSMVGEGILHEQYF.